This TCR beta chain is from a study of shared clonotypes between healthy human individuals. Sorted-subset replicate PCRs used around 200 ng DNA, around 31,000 T cell genomes. Data came from immunoSEQ multiplex PCR; TCRdb stores just in-frame clones and leaves some out. The sample comprises around 940,000 clones, approximately 80% of which are singletons, and around 1.4% rests with the top ten. Germline V gene sequence: CDR1 SGHDN, CDR2 FVKESK. CDR3 length equals 12 residues. Trimming removed 4 bases at V and 7 bases at J, with 10 bases between. This clone has just one count. Its antigen is not identified. Study donors comprised healthy, HIV-negative adults devoid of recent acute infection or vaccination. The donors were all Caucasian adults (living in Nashville, Tennessee). Study outcomes and limitations: Rarefaction revealed incomplete sorted-subset sequencing despite large depth.

The sequence was collected from a young man in good health. This rearrangement joins TRBV14 to TRBJ1-1, with D possibly TRBD1 on 5 matching bases. Material for sequencing was memory CD4+ T cells sorted from blood. The subset: CD45RA-negative fraction. The CDR3 reads CASSLGGGEAFF. The CDR3 region has the DNA TGTGCCAGCAGCCTCGGTGGGGGTGAAGCTTTCTTT.